The subject of this entry is one T cell receptor beta chain. The CDR3 is made up of 13 amino acids. In germline, CDR1 is LNHDA, CDR2 SQIVND (reference sequence). Trimming stripped 9 bases from V and 1 base from J, with 12 bases between. The data were obtained in a study of blood T cell repertoires in COVID-19. Methods used by the authors: Amplified reference gene primers provided the basis for estimating nucleated cell counts. This table comes from immunoSEQ multiplex PCR, and its TCRdb copy is limited to in-frame clones, with some not included. V and J calls plus clone size are reproduced from that table; the DNA served to infer D and trimming. The repertoire consists of about 180,000 clones, with 89% occurring once and the leading ten covering roughly 2.4%.

The chain employs TRBV19 and TRBJ1-2, with D possibly TRBD1 on 6 matching bases. The sequence came from a woman aged 40 to 49 with acute COVID-19. Sequences were obtained from PBMCs or T cells enriched from blood (not recorded which). The CDR3 bases are TGTGCCAGCCTAAAGGACAGTAACTATGGCTACACCTTC. It translates to CASLKDSNYGYTF.